This T cell receptor (beta chain) was retrieved from a study of cytomegalovirus exposure and HLA in healthy donors. Study-level points and caveats: A later analysis associated 16,951 TCR beta sequences with HLA alleles at a 0.05 false discovery rate. Under in vitro conditions, a few CMV-associated chains were confirmed as specific for CMV antigens. An Asian-associated ancestry cluster reportedly showed fewer N-insertions than the roughly 700-donor mean in a later analysis.

PCR involved 60 Vbeta and 13 Jbeta primers. Sequencing was performed with immunoSEQ multiplex PCR; in TCRdb, only in-frame clones are kept and a portion is missing. The table has more than 90,000 clones, roughly three quarters seen once. With respect to this clone: Its target is not known.

CDR1 is MGHDK, CDR2 SYGVNS, per germline. Trimming removed 6 bases from V and 6 bases from J, with 20 bases in between. The CDR3 consists of 15 residues. The sequence was obtained from an older woman in good health and CMV-seronegative. The chain carries TRBV25-1 and TRBJ1-2, with D possibly being TRBD1 (5 bases). The sample taken for sequencing was PBMCs. For the CDR3, the DNA is TGTGCCAGCAGCGCCCCAAATCCGGGGGTCCATGGCTACACCTTC. Protein sequence: CASSAPNPGVHGYTF.